Presented here are 15 T cell receptor beta chains from one specimen sequenced in a study of blood T cells in healthy people across ages (dated by TCRdb to the mid-2010s). Receptors were amplified or captured by 5' RACE. Sequencer: Illumina HiSeq 2500. The second PCR ran for about 6 to 11 cycles and used a J-beta primer mix along with a sample-barcoded 5' primer. TCRdb's own reprocessing of the public reads used fastp at Q25 and MiXCR and kept productive beta chains. CDR3 protein duplicates are merged, each entry listing the most common genes and DNA. The sample has approximately 1.5 million distinct CDR3 sequences on record, approximately 32% of them singletons. Approximately 10% of the sample comes from the top ten. Sequences were obtained from blood. The receptors were sampled from a woman in her 30s in good health.

The V call is TRBV28, the J call TRBJ1-1; D gene uncertain. Germline CDR1 is MDHEN and CDR2 is SYDVKM. The V gene lost 3 bases and the J gene lost 0 bases, with 5 bases spanning the gap. The CDR3 has 13 residues. CDR3 sequence: CASSFFLNTEAFF. For the CDR3, the DNA is TGTGCCAGCAGTTTTTTCCTGAACACTGAAGCTTTCTTT.

In DNA form, the CDR3 reads TGTGCCAGCAGCGTAGAGGGGACCTCCTACGAGCAGTACTTC. As protein: CASSVEGTSYEQYF. The chain recombines TRBV9 with TRBJ2-7; either TRBD1 or TRBD2 may supply D (5 bases each). This CDR3 is built from 14 residues. The germline V and J ends were trimmed by 0 bases and 0 bases, with 7 bases remaining between them. The germline CDR1 and CDR2 sequences are SGDLS and YYNGEE.

The chain recombines TRBV7-2 with TRBJ2-4, with TRBD2 matching over 14 bases. The J call is doubtful: the DNA matches TRBJ2-7 better. The CDR3 sequence is 17 residues long. Germline V gene data show CDR1 as SGHTA and CDR2 as FQGNSA. This chain's CDR3 is CASSWTSGGRNFYEQYF. CDR3 nucleotides: TGTGCCAGCAGCTGGACTAGCGGGGGGCGGAACTTCTACGAGCAGTACTTC.

A word on this clonotype: Mismatch with germline at one junction end may stem from a read error. The rearrangement links TRBV7-3 to TRBJ2-1, with TRBD1 matching over 7 bases. Germline V lookup: CDR1 SGHTA, CDR2 FQGTGA. The CDR3 has 13 residues. The CDR3 coding sequence is TGTGCCAACAGCTTAACAGGGGAAGCTAAGCAGTTCTTC. This codes for CANSLTGEAKQFF.

At least ten counts were recorded for this clonotype. The chain employs TRBV20-1 and TRBJ2-1; 10 nucleotides match TRBD2. From germline, CDR1 is DFQATT and CDR2 SNEGSKA (reference sequence). The CDR3 sequence is 14 residues long. V trimming: 4 bases; J trimming: 1 base; junction bases outside the gene matches: 1. The CDR3 coding sequence is TGCAGTGCTAAGACTAGCGGGTCCTACAATGAGCAGTTCTTC. This encodes CSAKTSGSYNEQFF.

This rearrangement joins TRBV27 to TRBJ2-5; TRBD1 matches 9 bases. The trim removed 3 bases at V and 1 base at J, leaving 6 bases unmatched. The CDR3 totals 16 residues. Germline-derived CDR1 and CDR2 are MNHEY and SMNVEV (reference sequence). CDR3 coding DNA: TGTGCCAGCAGTTTTCTTGGGACAGGGATCCAAGAGACCCAGTACTTC. This translates into CASSFLGTGIQETQYF.

This clonotype has a handful of counts. The chain uses TRBV12-3 or TRBV12-4 and TRBJ2-4, with 7 nucleotides matching TRBD2. The CDR3 length is 15 residues. J lost 3 bases, V lost 3 bases, and 5 bases had no gene match. The chain's CDR3 is CASSFGGSVKNIQYF. Written as DNA, the CDR3 is TGTGCCAGCAGTTTTGGCGGGAGTGTCAAAAACATTCAGTACTTC.

This clonotype was seen a few times. This rearrangement joins TRBV20-1 to TRBJ2-2; maybe TRBD2 (5 bases). From germline, CDR1 is DFQATT and CDR2 SNEGSKA (reference sequence). V was clipped by 0 bases and J by 4 bases, with 12 bases between them. The CDR3 runs 15 residues. CDR3 protein: CSAREVRGSTGELFF. The CDR3 DNA follows: TGCAGTGCTAGAGAGGTCCGGGGTTCCACCGGGGAGCTGTTTTTT.

V usage is TRBV13 and J usage is TRBJ2-1, with D possibly TRBD2 on 5 matching bases. The germline gives CDR1 PRHDT, CDR2 FYEKMQ (reference sequence). The CDR3 spans 13 residues. Between the trimmed V and J ends, which lost 3 bases and 10 bases, there was a span of 13 bases. The CDR3 here is CASSFVTRKEQFF. CDR3 coding DNA: TGTGCCAGCAGCTTCGTCACTAGGAAAGAGCAGTTCTTC.

This clonotype was seen only a few times. This sequence joins TRBV11-2 and TRBJ1-5, with D unclear. The CDR3 runs 13 residues. With 0 bases removed from V and 9 bases from J, the gap between germline ends came to 9 bases. Looked up from germline, CDR1 is SGHAT and CDR2 is FQNNGV. CDR3 in DNA: TGTGCCAGCAGCTTAGATTACGCATCGCCCCAGCATTTT. This codes for CASSLDYASPQHF. Looking up the rest from reference TRBV11-2 and TRBJ1-5 gives the full variable domain: EAGVAQSPRYKIIEKRQSVAFWCNPISGHATLYWYQQILGQGPKLLIQFQNNGVVDDSQLPKDRFSAERLKGVDSTLKIQPAKLEDSAVYLCASSLDYASPQHFGDGTRLSIL.

This clonotype was seen a few times. The rearrangement joins TRBV10-3 to TRBJ2-5; TRBD1 is a possible D gene (7 bases). Germline CDR1 is ENHRY and CDR2 is SYGVKD. CDR3 length equals 14 residues. The ends were cut back, 2 bases at V and 5 bases at J, with 12 bases in the middle. CDR3 sequence: CAISEQGGRETQYF. CDR3 coding DNA: TGTGCCATCAGTGAGCAGGGGGGCCGGGAGACCCAGTACTTC.

The CDR3 sequence is CASSEAGLGGEQYF. CDR3 sequence (DNA): TGTGCCAGCAGTGAAGCGGGGTTAGGGGGTGAGCAGTACTTC. J is TRBJ2-7 and V is TRBV6-1; D is possibly TRBD1 (6 bases). CDR3 length: 14 residues. The germline V gene encodes CDR1 MNHNS and CDR2 SASEGT. The germline V and J ends were trimmed by 0 bases and 7 bases, with 13 bases remaining between them.

The V and J genes are TRBV30 and TRBJ1-2; D is unresolved. Germline lookup yields CDR1 GTSNPN and CDR2 SVGIG (reference sequence). The CDR3 consists of 11 residues. Trimming removed 5 bases from V and 2 bases from J, with 6 bases in between. The DNA of the CDR3 is TGTGCCTGGCGGTACAACTATGGCTACACCTTC. This translates into CAWRYNYGYTF.

The V and J genes are TRBV11-2 and TRBJ1-1, with a possible D match to TRBD1 (5 bases). V was clipped by 0 bases and J by 1 base, with 12 bases between them. Germline V gives CDR1 SGHAT, CDR2 FQNNGV. This CDR3 contains 16 residues. CDR3 nucleotides: TGTGCCAGCAGCTTAGATTGGGGCCTTGGGAACACTGAAGCTTTCTTT. Its translation: CASSLDWGLGNTEAFF.

In its sample, this clonotype was seen a few times. J is TRBJ2-2 and V is TRBV10-3; the D is unclear. Per germline, CDR1 ENHRY and CDR2 SYGVKD. Trimming pared 8 bases from V and 4 bases from J, leaving 14 bases between. The CDR3 has 14 amino acids. Written as DNA, the CDR3 is TGTGCCATCCAGGAAGGGCTATTCACCGGGGAGCTGTTTTTT. Translating gives CAIQEGLFTGELFF.